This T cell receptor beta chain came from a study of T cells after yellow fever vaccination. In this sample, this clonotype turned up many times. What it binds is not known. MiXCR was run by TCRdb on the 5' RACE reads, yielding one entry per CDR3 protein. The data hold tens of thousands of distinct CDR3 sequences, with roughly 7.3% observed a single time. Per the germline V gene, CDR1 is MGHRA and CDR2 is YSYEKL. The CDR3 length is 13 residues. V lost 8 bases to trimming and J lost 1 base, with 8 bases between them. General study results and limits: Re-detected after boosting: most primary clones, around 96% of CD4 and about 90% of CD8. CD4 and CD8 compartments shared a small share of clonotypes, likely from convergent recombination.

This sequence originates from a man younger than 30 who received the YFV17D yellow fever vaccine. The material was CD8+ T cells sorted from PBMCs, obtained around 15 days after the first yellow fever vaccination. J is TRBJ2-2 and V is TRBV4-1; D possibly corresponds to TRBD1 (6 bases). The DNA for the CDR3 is TGCGCCAGCGGGGGACAGAACACCGGGGAGCTGTTTTTT. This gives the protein CASGGQNTGELFF.